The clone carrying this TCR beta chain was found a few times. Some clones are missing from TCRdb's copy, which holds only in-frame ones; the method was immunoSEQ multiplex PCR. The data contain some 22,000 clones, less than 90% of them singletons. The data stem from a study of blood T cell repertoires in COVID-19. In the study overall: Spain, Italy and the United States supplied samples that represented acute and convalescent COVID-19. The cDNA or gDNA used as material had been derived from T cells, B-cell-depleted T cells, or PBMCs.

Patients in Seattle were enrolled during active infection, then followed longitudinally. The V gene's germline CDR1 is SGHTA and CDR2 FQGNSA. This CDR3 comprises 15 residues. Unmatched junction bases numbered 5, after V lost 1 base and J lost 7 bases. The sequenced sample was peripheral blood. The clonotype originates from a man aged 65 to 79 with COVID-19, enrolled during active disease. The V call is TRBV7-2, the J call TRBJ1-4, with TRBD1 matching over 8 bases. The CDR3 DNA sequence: TGTGCCAGCAGCTTAGGTGGACAGGGAAGTGAAAAACTGTTTTTT. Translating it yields CASSLGGQGSEKLFF.